This T cell receptor (beta chain) was captured in a study of blood T cell repertoires in COVID-19. Data came from immunoSEQ multiplex PCR; TCRdb stores just in-frame clones and leaves some out. The table records around 130,000 clones, around four fifths of them present only once. The CDR3 is made up of 13 amino acids. CDR1 ENHRY and CDR2 SYGVKD come from the germline V gene. Trimming took 10 bases from V and 2 from J, leaving 13 bases between them. Specimen: peripheral blood. This clonotype was obtained from a man aged 60 to 75 with active or convalescent COVID-19. The J gene is TRBJ2-3, the V gene TRBV10-3; D is possibly TRBD2 (6 bases). Here the CDR3 DNA reads TGTGCCAACGCCGGGGGAATCACAGATACGCAGTATTTT. Amino acid sequence: CANAGGITDTQYF.